These T cell receptor beta chains were read from a single sample in a study of long-term antiretroviral therapy in people with HIV. The protocol was immunoSEQ multiplex PCR, while the TCRdb copy is restricted to in-frame clones and leaves out a portion. The sample carries about 48,000 clones, under 90% recorded once. The starting material was unsorted PBMCs, obtained 0.8 years after starting antiretroviral therapy. The receptor source for this set is a woman aged 18-30 years with HIV. CDR3s include the opening cysteine and the closing phenylalanine or tryptophan.

length: 15
V: TRBV9
J: TRBJ1-5
CDR3: CATNEWGDSNQPQHF

length: 18
V: TRBV4-2
J: TRBJ2-5
CDR3: CASSQGKTSGRWEETQYF

length: 12
V: TRBV10-2
J: TRBJ1-5
CDR3: CAIGRDGQPQHF

length: 13
V: TRBV28
J: TRBJ1-5
CDR3: CASRLRGNQPQHF

length: 14
V: TRBV4-1
J: TRBJ1-2
CDR3: CASSQASGQAGYTF

length: 14
V: TRBV6-5
J: TRBJ2-7
CDR3: CASKTQDSHYEQYF

length: 16
V: TRBV18
J: TRBJ2-6
CDR3: CASRDPGQGGANVLTF

length: 15
V: TRBV6-6
J: TRBJ1-4
CDR3: CASSYSIGRDEKLFF

length: 14
V: TRBV25-1
J: TRBJ2-3
CDR3: CASSDPGPADTQYF

length: 15
V: TRBV7-2
J: TRBJ1-1
CDR3: CASSLVWAGNTEAFF

length: 18
V: TRBV7-9
J: TRBJ1-3
CDR3: CASTRSGSHLPSGNTIYF